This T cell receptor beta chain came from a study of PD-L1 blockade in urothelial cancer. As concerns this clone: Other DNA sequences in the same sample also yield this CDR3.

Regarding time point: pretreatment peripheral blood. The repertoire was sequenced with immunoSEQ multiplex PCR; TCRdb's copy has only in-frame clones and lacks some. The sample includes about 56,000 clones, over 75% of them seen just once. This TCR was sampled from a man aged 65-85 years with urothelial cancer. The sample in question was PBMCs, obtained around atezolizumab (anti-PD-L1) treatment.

DNA for the CDR3: TGTGCCAGCAGCTTAGGCAGGGCAACCACCGGGGAGCTGTTTTTT. It specifies CASSLGRATTGELFF. The rearrangement joins TRBV7-9 to TRBJ2-2; D might be TRBD1 (5 bases). The germline gives CDR1 SEHNR, CDR2 FQNEAQ (reference sequence). V was cut by 1 base and J by 4 bases, with 10 bases left in between. This CDR3 has 15 residues.